Each of the 16 T cell receptor beta chains below was sequenced from the same sample in a study of blood T cell repertoires in COVID-19. Repertoires were generated with immunoSEQ multiplex PCR, while TCRdb's copy carries only in-frame clones and drops some. Among 140,000 to 150,000 clones, 86% were seen once, and the ten largest hold around 4.5%. Sequences were obtained from PBMCs or T cells enriched from blood (not recorded which). The origin of the receptors is a middle-aged man who had recovered from COVID-19.

The chain has TRBV28 and TRBJ1-5, with 7 positions matching TRBD1. The J segment lost 2 bases and the V segment lost 6 bases, leaving 1 base of the junction unmatched. This CDR3 region has 13 residues. Germline V gene lookup returns CDR1 MDHEN and CDR2 SYDVKM. CDR3 coding DNA: TGTGCCAGCAGCGACAGGGGCAATCAGCCCCAGCATTTT. Amino acid sequence: CASSDRGNQPQHF.

The V gene is TRBV5-1, the J gene TRBJ1-1, with 11 bases fitting TRBD1. Looked up from germline, CDR1 is SGHRS and CDR2 is YFSETQ. CDR3 length equals 15 residues. With V trimmed by 0 bases and J by 8 bases, 6 bases remained unmatched. CDR3 in amino acids: CASSLVSDRGQEAFF. The CDR3 bases are TGCGCCAGCAGCTTGGTCTCGGACAGGGGGCAGGAAGCTTTCTTT.

V usage is TRBV6-5 and J usage is TRBJ2-1, with D tentatively TRBD1 (7 bases). V lost 6 bases and J lost 3, with 15 bases in between. The CDR3 extends over 15 amino acids. Germline CDR1 MNHEY, CDR2 SVGAGI. The DNA for the CDR3 is TGTGCCAGCAGACGAGCAGGGGGGCACTACAATGAGCAGTTCTTC. Translated: CASRRAGGHYNEQFF.

This sequence joins TRBV6-4 and TRBJ2-7; perhaps TRBD2 as D (5 bases). Looked up from germline, CDR1 is MRHNA and CDR2 is SNTAGT. V was pared by 3 bases and J by 3 bases, with 15 bases between. The CDR3 runs 15 residues. The CDR3 region is CASSDYTAEIYEQYF. CDR3 nucleotides: TGTGCCAGCAGTGATTACACAGCGGAAATCTACGAGCAGTACTTC.

The V gene is TRBV18, the J gene TRBJ2-7; D is unresolved. Germline V lookup: CDR1 KGHSH, CDR2 LQKENI. The germline V and J ends were trimmed by 2 bases and 0 bases, with 17 bases remaining between them. This CDR3 region has 17 residues. CDR3 residues: CASSPVYPPPLSYEQYF. CDR3 DNA sequence: TGTGCCAGCTCACCAGTTTATCCTCCCCCCCTCTCCTACGAGCAGTACTTC.

This sequence joins TRBV7-9 and TRBJ2-2; 11 bases line up with TRBD2. Germline CDR1 reads SEHNR; CDR2 reads FQNEAQ (reference sequence). There are 17 residues in the CDR3. Trimming removed 6 bases from V and 0 bases from J; junction bases left unmatched: 6. CDR3 sequence reads: CASRQTSGTSNTGELFF. CDR3 coding DNA: TGTGCCAGCAGACAGACTAGCGGGACTTCGAACACCGGGGAGCTGTTTTTT. Filled out from reference TRBV7-9 and TRBJ2-2, the complete variable domain reads DTGVSQNPRHKITKRGQNVTFRCDPISEHNRLYWYRQTLGQGPEFLTYFQNEAQLEKSRLLSDRFSAERPKGSFSTLEIQRTEQGDSAMYLCASRQTSGTSNTGELFFGEGSRLTVL.

This clone was detected only once. The chain couples TRBV6-5 to TRBJ2-1; 7 nucleotides match TRBD1. The CDR3 contains 15 residues. In germline, CDR1 is MNHEY, CDR2 SVGAGI. The V gene end was trimmed by 2 bases and the J gene end by 7 bases; junction bases not matched to a gene: 8. CDR3 residues: CASSYGTEIANEQFF. CDR3 nucleotides: TGTGCCAGCAGTTACGGGACAGAAATCGCGAATGAGCAGTTCTTC.

V and J are TRBV28 and TRBJ2-2; 9 bases fit TRBD1. Germline values: CDR1 MDHEN, CDR2 SYDVKM. CDR3 length equals 15 residues. The V and J ends lost 7 bases and 3 bases, in that order; junction bases with no gene match: 6. The CDR3 coding sequence is TGTGCCAGCACCGGGACAGGGTATGACACCGGGGAGCTGTTTTTT. Its protein is CASTGTGYDTGELFF.

The rearrangement joins TRBV10-3 to TRBJ2-7; maybe TRBD2 (5 bases). The V end was cut by 6 bases, the J end by 1 base, with 16 bases between. Germline V gene lookup returns CDR1 ENHRY and CDR2 SYGVKD. The CDR3 covers 15 residues. CDR3 in DNA: TGTGCCATCAGCGCCTCGCTAGGACTTTCCTACGAGCAGTACGTC. Protein: CAISASLGLSYEQYV.

The chain employs TRBV4-3 and TRBJ1-2; D is unresolved. The V end was cut by 4 bases, the J end by 6 bases, with 15 bases between. The germline CDR1 and CDR2 sequences are LGHNA and YSLEER. The CDR3 contains 14 residues. CDR3 amino acids: CASSPPGEGDGYTF. In DNA form, the CDR3 reads TGCGCCAGCAGCCCCCCTGGCGAGGGTGATGGCTACACCTTC.

The rearrangement links TRBV27 to TRBJ2-1, with TRBD2 matching 9 bases. Trimming removed 7 bases from V and 16 bases from J; junction bases left unmatched: 17. The germline V gene has CDR1 MNHEY and CDR2 SMNVEV (reference sequence). The CDR3 covers 14 residues. The CDR3 spells CASTDQPLAGERFF. The DNA for the CDR3 is TGTGCCAGCACCGATCAACCTTTAGCGGGAGAACGATTCTTC.

The genes are TRBV7-2 and TRBJ1-1; the D gene is possibly TRBD1 (6 bases). CDR3 length: 16 amino acids. Germline V gene sequence: CDR1 SGHTA, CDR2 FQGNSA. Trimming pared 0 bases from V and 2 bases from J, leaving 13 bases between. CDR3 protein: CASSLAIRQANTEAFF. CDR3 nucleotide sequence: TGTGCCAGCAGCTTAGCAATCAGACAGGCCAACACTGAAGCTTTCTTT. Combining the CDR3 with reference TRBV7-2 and TRBJ1-1 gives the whole variable domain GAGVSQSPSNKVTEKGKDVELRCDPISGHTALYWYRQSLGQGLEFLIYFQGNSAPDKSGLPSDRFSAERTGGSVSTLTIQRTQQEDSAVYLCASSLAIRQANTEAFFGQGTRLTVV.

V usage is TRBV28 and J usage is TRBJ1-1, with a weak D call TRBD1 (5 bases). CDR1 and CDR2 (germline): MDHEN, SYDVKM. This CDR3 region has 14 residues. The V and J ends lost 3 bases and 4 bases respectively, with 12 bases between them. CDR3 region: CASSLRGGSTEAFF. CDR3 coding DNA: TGTGCCAGCAGTTTGCGGGGGGGGAGCACTGAAGCTTTCTTT.

In DNA form, the CDR3 reads TGTGCCAGCCAAGTTGATGGCATCTATAATTCACCCCTCCACTTT. Translation: CASQVDGIYNSPLHF. The chain links TRBV7-9 to TRBJ1-6; no reliable D call. Trimming stripped 8 bases from V and 3 bases from J, with 14 bases between. Germline assignment: CDR1 SEHNR and CDR2 FQNEAQ (reference sequence). This CDR3 contains 15 residues.

This clone has just a few counts. The rearrangement links TRBV6-5 to TRBJ1-2; D is possibly TRBD1 (5 bases). Germline assignment: CDR1 MNHEY and CDR2 SVGAGI. The CDR3 totals 13 residues. V shed 2 bases and J shed 8 bases, with 12 bases lying between them. DNA for the CDR3: TGTGCCAGCAGTTACGTAGGGGAGGGAGGCTACACCTTC. It specifies CASSYVGEGGYTF.

This chain joins TRBV7-2 and TRBJ1-2; no firm D call. In germline, CDR1 is SGHTA, CDR2 FQGNSA. The CDR3 runs 16 residues. The V end was cut by 4 bases, the J end by 8 bases, with 23 bases between. The CDR3 loop reads CASSSRGGADSSGYTF. CDR3 coding DNA: TGTGCCAGCAGCTCCCGGGGTGGTGCCGACTCCTCGGGCTACACCTTC.